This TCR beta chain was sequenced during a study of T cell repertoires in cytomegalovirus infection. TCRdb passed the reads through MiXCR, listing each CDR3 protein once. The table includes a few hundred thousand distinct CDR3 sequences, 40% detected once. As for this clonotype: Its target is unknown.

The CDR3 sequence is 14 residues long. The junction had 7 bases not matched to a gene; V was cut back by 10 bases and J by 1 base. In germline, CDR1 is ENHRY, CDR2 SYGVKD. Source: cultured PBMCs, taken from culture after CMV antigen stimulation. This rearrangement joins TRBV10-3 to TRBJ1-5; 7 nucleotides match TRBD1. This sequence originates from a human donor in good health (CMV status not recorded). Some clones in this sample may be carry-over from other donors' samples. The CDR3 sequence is CATEGAGSNQPQHF. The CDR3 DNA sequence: TGTGCCACCGAGGGGGCTGGGAGCAATCAGCCCCAGCATTTT.